This T cell receptor beta chain was recovered during a study of T-cell memory formation after mild COVID-19. Across the study: Largely, TCR clusters stayed within a single donor.

This clonotype showed up many times. Its specificity is not known. Germline CDR1 and CDR2: SNHLY and FYNNEI. The CDR3 is made up of 15 amino acids. V gave up 7 bases and J gave up 2 bases; unmatched junction bases: 6. Points from the study as a whole: The study detected some responding clones in pre-infection memory, suggesting cross-reactive memory joined.

Constant-segment primers and 5'RACE yielded cDNA libraries for TCR alpha and TCR beta, each carrying sample barcodes and UMIs. TCRdb independently ran MiXCR on the 5' RACE reads; one entry per CDR3 protein. The table records fewer than 700,000 distinct CDR3 sequences, about 20% of them present only once. The receptor comes from an adult woman who had mild COVID-19 (a few samples of this study predate the infection). Cell type and time point are not known. This chain joins TRBV2 and TRBJ2-4; 9 bases line up with TRBD1. The sample comprised PBMCs or a T cell subset sorted from them (not recorded which). CDR3 residues: CASILQGASKNIQYF. The CDR3 nucleotides read TGTGCCAGCATCTTACAGGGGGCGTCCAAAAACATTCAGTACTTC. Supplemented by reference TRBV2 and TRBJ2-4, the full variable domain reads EPEVTQTPSHQVTQMGQEVILRCVPISNHLYFYWYRQILGQKVEFLVSFYNNEISEKSEIFDDQFSVERPDGSNFTLKIRSTKLEDSAMYFCASILQGASKNIQYFGAGTRLSVL.